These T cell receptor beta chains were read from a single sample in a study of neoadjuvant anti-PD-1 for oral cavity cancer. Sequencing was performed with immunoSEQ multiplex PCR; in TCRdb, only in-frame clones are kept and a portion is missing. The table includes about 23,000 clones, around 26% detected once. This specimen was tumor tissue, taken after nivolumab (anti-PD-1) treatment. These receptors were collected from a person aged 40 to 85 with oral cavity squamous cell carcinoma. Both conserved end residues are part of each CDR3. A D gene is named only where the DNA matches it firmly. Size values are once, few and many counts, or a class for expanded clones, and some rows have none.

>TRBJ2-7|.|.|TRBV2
CASNSAYEQYF
TGTGCCAGCAATAGCGCCTACGAGCAGTACTTC
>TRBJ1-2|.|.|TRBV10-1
CASQPTGGYGYTF
TGCGCCAGCCAGCCGACAGGAGGGTATGGCTACACCTTC
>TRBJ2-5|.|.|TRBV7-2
CASSLEEWAVHVQETQYF
TGTGCCAGCAGCTTAGAGGAGTGGGCCGTTCACGTGCAAGAGACCCAGTACTTC
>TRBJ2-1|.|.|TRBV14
CASSSRLNSYNEQFF
TGTGCCAGCAGCTCGCGACTGAACTCCTACAATGAGCAGTTCTTC
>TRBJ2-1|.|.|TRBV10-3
CAIRDTGYNEQFF
TGTGCCATCAGAGATACAGGCTACAATGAGCAGTTCTTC
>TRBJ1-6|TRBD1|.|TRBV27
CASSSRTGGLYNSPLHF
TGTGCCAGCAGTTCCCGGACAGGGGGTTTGTATAATTCACCCCTCCACTTT
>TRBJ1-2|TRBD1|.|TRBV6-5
CASKGNRGYGYTF
TGTGCCAGCAAAGGCAACAGGGGCTATGGCTACACCTTC
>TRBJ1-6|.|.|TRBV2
CASSRPGTGSNSPLHF
TGTGCCAGCAGCCGTCCCGGTACCGGGTCAAATTCACCCCTCCACTTT
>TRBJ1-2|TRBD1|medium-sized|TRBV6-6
CASTEPAGGNYGYTF
TGTGCCAGCACCGAGCCTGCAGGGGGAAACTATGGCTACACCTTC
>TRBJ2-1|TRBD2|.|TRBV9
CASSAGTSGSYEQFF
TGTGCCAGCAGCGCCGGGACTAGCGGGAGTTATGAGCAGTTCTTC
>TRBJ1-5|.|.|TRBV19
CASSTRPQDQPQHF
TGTGCCAGTAGCACGCGGCCTCAGGATCAGCCCCAGCATTTT
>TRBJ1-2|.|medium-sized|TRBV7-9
CASSLSPTYYGYTF
TGTGCCAGCAGCTTATCACCGACTTACTATGGCTACACCTTC
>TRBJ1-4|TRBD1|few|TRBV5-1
CASTETGATNEKLFF
TGCGCCAGCACCGAAACAGGGGCGACTAATGAAAAACTGTTTTTT
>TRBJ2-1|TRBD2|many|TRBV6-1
CASSDSPSGRAYEQFF
TGTGCCAGCAGTGATTCCCCTAGCGGGAGGGCCTATGAGCAGTTCTTC
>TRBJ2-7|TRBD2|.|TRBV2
CASMRASGSYEQYF
TGTGCCAGCATGCGAGCTAGCGGGAGCTACGAGCAGTACTTC
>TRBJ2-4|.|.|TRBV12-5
CASGLVRVWRQIEHVAKNIQYF
TGTGCTAGTGGTTTGGTACGGGTTTGGAGACAGATAGAACATGTAGCCAAAAACATTCAGTACTTC
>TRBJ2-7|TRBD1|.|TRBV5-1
CASRHVGQGDEQYF
TGCGCCAGCCGCCATGTGGGACAGGGCGACGAGCAGTACTTC
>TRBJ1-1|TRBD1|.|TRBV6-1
CASSEGQGGTEAFF
TGTGCCAGCAGTGAAGGACAGGGAGGCACTGAAGCTTTCTTT
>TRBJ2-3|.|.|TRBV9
CASSLRAVGTDTQYF
TGTGCCAGCAGCCTCCGGGCGGTAGGCACAGATACGCAGTATTTT
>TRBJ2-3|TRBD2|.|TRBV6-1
CASSQGLAGSDTQYF
TGTGCCAGCAGTCAGGGACTAGCGGGGTCAGATACGCAGTATTTT
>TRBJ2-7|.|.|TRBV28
CASSLYQGYEQYF
TGTGCCAGCAGTTTATACCAGGGATACGAGCAGTACTTC
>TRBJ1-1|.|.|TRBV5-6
CASSFGTNLPSGAFF
TGTGCCAGCAGCTTCGGCACGAACCTTCCGTCTGGGGCTTTCTTT
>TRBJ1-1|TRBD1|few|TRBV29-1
CSVGSGTGVQEAFF
TGCAGCGTTGGCTCCGGGACAGGGGTTCAAGAAGCTTTCTTT
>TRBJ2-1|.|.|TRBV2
CASRDPGRGLHEQFF
TGTGCCAGCAGGGATCCGGGACGGGGTCTCCATGAGCAGTTCTTC
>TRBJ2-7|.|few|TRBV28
CASSLIGTYEQYF
TGTGCCAGCAGTTTAATAGGTACCTACGAGCAGTACTTC
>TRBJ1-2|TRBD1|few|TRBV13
CASSFRRGLDYGYTF
TGTGCCAGCAGCTTCCGCAGGGGGCTTGACTATGGCTACACCTTC
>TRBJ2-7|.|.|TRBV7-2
CASSLMGQSYEQYF
TGTGCCAGCAGCCTCATGGGTCAATCCTACGAGCAGTACTTC